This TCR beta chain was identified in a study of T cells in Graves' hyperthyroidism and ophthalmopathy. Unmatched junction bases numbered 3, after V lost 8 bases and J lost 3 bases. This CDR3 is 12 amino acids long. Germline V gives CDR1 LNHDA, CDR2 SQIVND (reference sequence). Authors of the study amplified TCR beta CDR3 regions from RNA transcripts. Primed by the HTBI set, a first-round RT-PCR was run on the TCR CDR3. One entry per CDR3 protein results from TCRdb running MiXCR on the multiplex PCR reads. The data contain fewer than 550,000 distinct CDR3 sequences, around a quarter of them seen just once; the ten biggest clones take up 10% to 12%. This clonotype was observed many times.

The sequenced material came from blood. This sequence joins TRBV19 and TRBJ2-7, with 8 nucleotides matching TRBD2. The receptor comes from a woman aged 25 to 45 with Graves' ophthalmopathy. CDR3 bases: TGTGCCAGTGCCGGGACTAGCTACGAGCAGTACTTC. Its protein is CASAGTSYEQYF. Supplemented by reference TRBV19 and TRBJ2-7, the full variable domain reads DGGITQSPKYLFRKEGQNVTLSCEQNLNHDAMYWYRQDPGQGLRLIYYSQIVNDFQKGDIAEGYSVSREKKESFPLTVTSAQKNPTAFYLCASAGTSYEQYFGPGTRLTVT.